This T cell receptor (beta chain) was profiled in a study of glioma-infiltrating T cells (dated by TCRdb to about 2016). A note on the overall study: TCR alpha- and beta-chain repertoires were sequenced from glioma tissue, non-neoplastic brain tissue and matched peripheral blood mononuclear cells. To measure how far tissue and blood T-cell populations diverged, each tissue-infiltrating repertoire was compared against the peripheral blood repertoire of the same patient. The paired cohort comprised three low-grade glioma patients, 7 or 8 primary glioblastoma patients and three non-glioma patients contributing non-neoplastic brain tissue. What the work shows at the level of the full study, not this receptor alone: The group comparisons were based on small numbers of patients: three non-neoplastic, three low-grade glioma and about eight glioblastoma patients. Only a very small number of CDR3 sequences turned up in both tissue and blood, a result put down to high CDR3 diversity combined with limited sampling. VJ-independent divergence between tissue and blood was found to be below expectation in non-neoplastic patients but above expectation in all gliomas, particularly low-grade gliomas.

The iRepertoire nested amplicon-rescue multiplex PCR (arm-PCR) platform was used to amplify TCR alpha and beta CDR3 regions from RNA. The input for one-step reverse transcription and amplification was roughly 100-450 ng of either tissue mRNA or PBMC total RNA. Following bead purification, Illumina adapters were added by a secondary multiplex PCR, and the libraries were gel-purified between 200 and 400 bp. The libraries contained internal 6-nucleotide barcodes that were used for demultiplexing. Sequencing of libraries was performed on an Illumina MiSeq with 2x220 or 2x250 nucleotide paired-end reads. On the authors' methods: Paired reads were merged using FLASH 1.2.11 and were aligned to the GRCh37 human genome using BWA-MEM, after which TRA and TRB reads were extracted. V and J assignment used an IMGT-derived reference of cassette sequences and CDR3 motifs that included pseudogenes. Reads were translated in three frames, and productive CDR3s were defined by a C…FGXG motif without stop codons. Unique combinations of V-J cassette pair and CDR3 amino acid sequence were defined as clonotypes. Reads were filtered by Hamming distance, thresholded by each sample's sequence error rate in mapped regions. The raw public reads went through TCRdb reprocessing: fastp at Q25, MiXCR clone calling, in-frame beta chains kept. Rows with one shared CDR3 protein collapse into an entry with the most common genes and DNA. TCRdb assigned the V and J calls; the authors' analysis was not used. The sample table holds about 140,000 distinct CDR3 sequences, of which 30% to 40% were seen once. About 18% of the sample is held by the ten biggest clonotypes.

V is clipped by 0 bases and J by 9 bases, and the sequence between their germline boundaries is 15 bases long. Reading the germline V gene gives CDR1 MGHRA and CDR2 YSYEKL. Reading from cysteine to phenylalanine, the CDR3 counts 15 amino acids. The retained sequence is limited to the CDR3, 45 bases, with the frame set at the first base. This clonotype was recorded a few times. Its antigen specificity is not known. The sample holds no much larger clone one base away, and base qualities are not on file. Recombination connected TRBV4-1 to TRBJ1-5; the D gene is perhaps TRBD1, from 6 matching bases. Source material: glioma tissue, nonneoplastic brain tissue, or PBMCs (not recorded which). The receptor's source is a human donor with low-grade glioma or glioblastoma, undergoing nonglioma brain surgery, or in good health (not recorded which). The CDR3 in this case is CASSQDHRVIGPQHF. The DNA is TGCGCCAGCAGCCAAGATCACAGGGTCATAGGGCCCCAGCATTTT.